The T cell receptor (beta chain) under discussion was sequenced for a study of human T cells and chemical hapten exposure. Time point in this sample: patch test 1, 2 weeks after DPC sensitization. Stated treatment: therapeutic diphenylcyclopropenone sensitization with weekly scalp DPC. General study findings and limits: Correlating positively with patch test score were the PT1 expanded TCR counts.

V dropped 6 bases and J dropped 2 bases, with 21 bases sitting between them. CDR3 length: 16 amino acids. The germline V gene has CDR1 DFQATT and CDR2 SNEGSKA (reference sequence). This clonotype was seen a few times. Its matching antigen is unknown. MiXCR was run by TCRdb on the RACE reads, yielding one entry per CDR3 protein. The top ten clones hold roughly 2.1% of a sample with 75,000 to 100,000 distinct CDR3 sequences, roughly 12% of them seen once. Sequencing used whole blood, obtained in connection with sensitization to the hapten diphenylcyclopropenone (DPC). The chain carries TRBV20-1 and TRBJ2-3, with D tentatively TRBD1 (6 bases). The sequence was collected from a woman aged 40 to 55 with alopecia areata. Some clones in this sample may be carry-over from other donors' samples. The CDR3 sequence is CSAQTPQGTITDTQYF. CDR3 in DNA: TGCAGTGCGCAGACCCCACAGGGTACAATCACAGATACGCAGTATTTT.